This T cell receptor beta chain was observed in a study of CD8 T cells in ankylosing spondylitis. Notes on the study in general: Disease-linked clones, CD8+, were relatively rare in peripheral blood. What appeared characteristic of ankylosing spondylitis blood was a TCR beta motif of fewer than ten highly homologous variants.

This clonotype was recorded a few times. Its antigen is not identified. TCRdb used MiXCR to reprocess the 5' RACE reads, holding one entry per CDR3 protein. The top ten clones hold approximately 18% of a sample with 700,000 or so distinct CDR3 sequences, 15% to 20% of them seen once. CDR3 length: 15 amino acids. V was clipped by 0 bases and J by 3 bases, with 14 bases between them. Germline V lookup: CDR1 DFQATT, CDR2 SNEGSKA (reference sequence). The specimen was blood, either unsorted or a sorted T cell fraction (not recorded which). The receptor comes from a male donor with ankylosing spondylitis. The V and J genes are TRBV20-1 and TRBJ1-2; maybe TRBD1 (5 bases). The CDR3 sequence is CSARDGRDGDYGYTF. CDR3 bases: TGCAGTGCTAGAGATGGGAGGGACGGGGACTATGGCTACACCTTC.